Here is one T cell receptor (beta chain) with its context. There is no known antigen for this receptor. This entry is derived from a study of T cells expressing NK-cell markers (dated by TCRdb to between 2020 and 2021). General notes on the study: Three sorted T-cell subsets (CD3+CD56+NKG2C+, CD3+CD56+NKG2C- and CD3+CD56-NKG2C+) from several donors had their TCR beta-chain repertoires profiled. Of the eight sequenced donors, seven were found to be HCMV-seropositive and one was found to be HCMV-seronegative. The eight sequenced donors were randomly selected healthy volunteers, three men and five women. Libraries were sequenced as 2 x 150 bp reads on Illumina HiSeq 2000/2500, MiSeq or NextSeq. Here is what the overall study found, with its caveats: It remained unclear whether the expanded NKG2C-expressing T cell clones were specific for HCMV antigens. Those dominant clonotypes were again the most abundant among CD3+CD56-NKG2C+ cells in a few donors, at about 28.3-65%. In over 5 donors, the dominant CD3+CD56+NKG2C+ clonotypes were among the top 10 CD8+ clonotypes and accounted for roughly 1.0-7.0% of CD8+ T cells.

The germline V gene yields SGHVS for CDR1 and FQNEAQ for CDR2. Its CDR3 holds 16 amino acids, cysteine through phenylalanine. DNA for this receptor is not on file. A commercial ELISA kit detecting HCMV-specific IgG in serum was used to determine HCMV serostatus. Ficoll density gradient centrifugation was used to isolate peripheral blood mononuclear cells from blood. For sequencing, an Illumina HiSeq 2000 was employed. TCR beta cDNA libraries were made by 5'RACE template switching that added a universal primer site and unique molecular identifiers. Synthesis of cDNA was primed from the TCR beta constant segment and was followed by two consecutive PCR amplification steps. Per the original workflow: MIGEC was used to demultiplex reads and group the reads by UMI, and MiTCR was used to assemble and quantify clonotypes. Only TCR cDNA sequences supported by at least two reads were kept to exclude erroneous sequences. The tcR package was used for downstream repertoire analysis, with clonotypes matched between fractions based on CDR3 nucleotide sequence plus V segment. VDJmatch was used to annotate antigen specificity against VDJdb, with one amino acid substitution allowed in CDR3. TCRdb reprocessed the reads, and each CDR3 protein sequence is entered once, without DNA. These V and J calls rely on TCRdb rather than the paper's analysis. This specimen's table enumerates 130,000 to 150,000 distinct CDR3 sequences. 12% of the sample belongs to the ten largest clones.

This receptor was taken from a man between 18 and 29 years old in good health. Donor details come from another sample of the same person, matched by shared clones. Here the chain combines TRBV7-8 and TRBJ2-6; no DNA is available, so the TRBD2 call from TCRdb remains unchecked. Sequencing was performed on blood T cells: a sorted CD56 or NKG2C T cell subset, CD4+ or CD8+ T cells, or bulk PBMC T cells (not recorded which). The encoded CDR3 is CASSLLGTNGANVLTF.